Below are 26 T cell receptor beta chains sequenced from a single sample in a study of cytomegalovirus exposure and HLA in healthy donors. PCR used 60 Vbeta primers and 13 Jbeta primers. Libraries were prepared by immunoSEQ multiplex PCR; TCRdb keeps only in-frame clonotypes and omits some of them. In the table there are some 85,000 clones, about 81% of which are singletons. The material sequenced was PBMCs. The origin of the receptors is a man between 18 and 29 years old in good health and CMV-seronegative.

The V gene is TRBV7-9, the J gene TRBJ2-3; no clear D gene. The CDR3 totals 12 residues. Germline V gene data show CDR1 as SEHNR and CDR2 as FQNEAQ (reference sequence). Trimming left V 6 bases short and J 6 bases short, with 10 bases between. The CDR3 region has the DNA TGTGCCAGCAGGCCTCCCGGTGATACGCAGTATTTT. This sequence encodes CASRPPGDTQYF.

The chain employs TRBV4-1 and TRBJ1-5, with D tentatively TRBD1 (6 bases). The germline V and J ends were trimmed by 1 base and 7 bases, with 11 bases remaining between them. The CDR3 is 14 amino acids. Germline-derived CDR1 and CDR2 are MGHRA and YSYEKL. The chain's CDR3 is CASSQVRGSQPQHF. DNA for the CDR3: TGCGCCAGCAGCCAAGTTAGGGGGAGCCAGCCCCAGCATTTT.

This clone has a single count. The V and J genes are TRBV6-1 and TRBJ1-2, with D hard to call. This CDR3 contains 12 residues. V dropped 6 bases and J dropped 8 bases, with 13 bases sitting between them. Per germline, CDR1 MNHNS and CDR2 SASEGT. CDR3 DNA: TGTGCCAGCAGGATTCAACCGGGGGGCTACACCTTC. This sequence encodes CASRIQPGGYTF.

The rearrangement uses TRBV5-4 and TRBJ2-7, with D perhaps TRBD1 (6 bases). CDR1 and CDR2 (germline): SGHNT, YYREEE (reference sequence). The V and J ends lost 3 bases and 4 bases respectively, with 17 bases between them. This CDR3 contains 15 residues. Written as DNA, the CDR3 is TGTGCCAGCAGCTCACCGGGCAGGGGACCTTACGAGCAGTACTTC. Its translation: CASSSPGRGPYEQYF.

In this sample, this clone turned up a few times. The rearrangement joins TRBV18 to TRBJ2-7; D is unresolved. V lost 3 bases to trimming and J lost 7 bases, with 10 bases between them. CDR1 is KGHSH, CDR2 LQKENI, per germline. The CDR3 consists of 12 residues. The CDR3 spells CASSPKSGEQYF. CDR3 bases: TGTGCCAGCTCACCCAAGTCCGGGGAGCAGTACTTC.

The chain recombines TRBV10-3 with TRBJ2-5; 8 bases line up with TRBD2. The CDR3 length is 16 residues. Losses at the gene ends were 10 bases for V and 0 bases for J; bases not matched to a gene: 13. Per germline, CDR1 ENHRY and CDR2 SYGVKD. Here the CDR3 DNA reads TGTGCCACCTCAGCGGGAGTGGGGATGAACCAAGAGACCCAGTACTTC. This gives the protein CATSAGVGMNQETQYF.

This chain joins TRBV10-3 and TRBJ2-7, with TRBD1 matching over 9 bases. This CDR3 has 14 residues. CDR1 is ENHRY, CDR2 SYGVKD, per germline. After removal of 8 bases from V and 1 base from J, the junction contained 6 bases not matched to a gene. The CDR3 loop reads CAIWDRDRSYEQYF. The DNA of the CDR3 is TGTGCCATCTGGGACAGGGACCGGTCCTACGAGCAGTACTTC.

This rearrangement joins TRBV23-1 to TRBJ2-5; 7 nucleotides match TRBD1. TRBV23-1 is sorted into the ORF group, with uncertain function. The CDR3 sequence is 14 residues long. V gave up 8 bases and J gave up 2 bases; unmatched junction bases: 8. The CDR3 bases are TGCGCCAGCGCCCCGGGACAGCAGCAAGAGACCCAGTACTTC. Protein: CASAPGQQQETQYF.

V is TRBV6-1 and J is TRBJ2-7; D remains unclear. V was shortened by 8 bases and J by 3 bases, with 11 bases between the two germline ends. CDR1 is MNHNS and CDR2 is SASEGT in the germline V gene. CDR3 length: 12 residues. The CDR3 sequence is CASSVRLYEQYF. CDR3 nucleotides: TGTGCCAGCTCGGTGAGGCTCTACGAGCAGTACTTC.

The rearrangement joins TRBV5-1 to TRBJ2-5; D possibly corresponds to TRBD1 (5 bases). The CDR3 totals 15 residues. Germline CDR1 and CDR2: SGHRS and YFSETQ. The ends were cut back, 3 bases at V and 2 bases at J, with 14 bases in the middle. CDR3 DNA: TGCGCCAGCAGCTCCCTTGGGGCAGGGCAAGAGACCCAGTACTTC. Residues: CASSSLGAGQETQYF.

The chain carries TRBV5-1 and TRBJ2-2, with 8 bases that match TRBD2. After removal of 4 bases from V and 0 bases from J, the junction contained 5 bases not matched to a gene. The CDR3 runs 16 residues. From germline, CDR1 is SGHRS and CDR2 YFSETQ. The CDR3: CASSILAAANTGELFF. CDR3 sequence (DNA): TGCGCCAGCAGCATACTAGCGGCAGCGAACACCGGGGAGCTGTTTTTT. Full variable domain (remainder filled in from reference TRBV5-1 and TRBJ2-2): KAGVTQTPRYLIKTRGQQVTLSCSPISGHRSVSWYQQTPGQGLQFLFEYFSETQRNKGNFPGRFSGRQFSNSRSEMNVSTLELGDSALYLCASSILAAANTGELFFGEGSRLTVL.

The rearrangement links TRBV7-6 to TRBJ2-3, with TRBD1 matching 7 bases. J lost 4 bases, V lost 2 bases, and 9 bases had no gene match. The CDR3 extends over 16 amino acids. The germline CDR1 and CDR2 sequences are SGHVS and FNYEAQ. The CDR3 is CASSLRRGRDPDTQYF. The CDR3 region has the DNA TGTGCCAGCAGCTTACGAAGGGGGCGCGACCCAGATACGCAGTATTTT.

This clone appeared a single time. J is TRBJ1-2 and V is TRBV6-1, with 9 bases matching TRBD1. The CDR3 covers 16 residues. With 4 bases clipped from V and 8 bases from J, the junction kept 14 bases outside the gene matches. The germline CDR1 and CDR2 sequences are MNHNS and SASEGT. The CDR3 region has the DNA TGTGCCAGCAGTGCTGGACAGGGGTCTGGGGCCTTCGGCTACACCTTC. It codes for CASSAGQGSGAFGYTF.

CDR3 amino acids: CASSRQAGESYEQYF. The CDR3 DNA reads as TGTGCCAGCAGCCGACAAGCGGGAGAATCCTACGAGCAGTACTTC. The chain uses TRBV7-3 and TRBJ2-7, with 8 bases fitting TRBD2. The CDR3 spans 15 residues. CDR1 and CDR2 (germline): SGHTA, FQGTGA. V lost 5 bases to trimming and J lost 1 base; unmatched junction nucleotides: 7.

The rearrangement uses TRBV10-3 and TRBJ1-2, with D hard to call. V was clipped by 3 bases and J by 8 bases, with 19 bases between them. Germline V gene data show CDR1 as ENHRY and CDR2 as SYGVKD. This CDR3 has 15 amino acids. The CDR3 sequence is CAISEKPGGPRGYTF. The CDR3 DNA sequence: TGTGCCATCAGTGAAAAGCCGGGAGGGCCGCGGGGCTACACCTTC.

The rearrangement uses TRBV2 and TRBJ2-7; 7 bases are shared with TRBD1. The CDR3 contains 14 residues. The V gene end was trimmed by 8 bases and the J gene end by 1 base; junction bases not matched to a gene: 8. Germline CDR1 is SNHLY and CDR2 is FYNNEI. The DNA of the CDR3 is TGTGCCAGCGCCGGGACAGACCTTTCCTACGAGCAGTACTTC. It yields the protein CASAGTDLSYEQYF.

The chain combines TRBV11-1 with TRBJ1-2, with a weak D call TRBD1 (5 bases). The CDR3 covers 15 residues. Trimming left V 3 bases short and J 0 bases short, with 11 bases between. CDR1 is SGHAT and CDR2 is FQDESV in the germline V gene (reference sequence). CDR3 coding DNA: TGTGCCAGCAGCTTGGGTAGGGGTCCTAACTATGGCTACACCTTC. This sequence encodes CASSLGRGPNYGYTF.

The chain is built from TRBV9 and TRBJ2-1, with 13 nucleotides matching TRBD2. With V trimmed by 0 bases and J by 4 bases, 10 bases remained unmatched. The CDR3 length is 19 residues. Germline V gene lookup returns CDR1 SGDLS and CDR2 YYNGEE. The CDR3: CASSVGPRTSGSGYNEQFF. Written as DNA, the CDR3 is TGTGCCAGCAGCGTAGGTCCCCGGACTAGCGGGAGCGGATACAATGAGCAGTTCTTC.

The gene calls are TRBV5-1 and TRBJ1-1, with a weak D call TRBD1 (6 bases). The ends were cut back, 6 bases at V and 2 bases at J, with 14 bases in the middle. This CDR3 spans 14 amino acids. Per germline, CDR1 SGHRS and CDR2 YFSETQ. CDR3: CASNPQGVNTEAFF. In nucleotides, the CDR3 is TGCGCCAGCAACCCACAGGGTGTAAACACTGAAGCTTTCTTT.

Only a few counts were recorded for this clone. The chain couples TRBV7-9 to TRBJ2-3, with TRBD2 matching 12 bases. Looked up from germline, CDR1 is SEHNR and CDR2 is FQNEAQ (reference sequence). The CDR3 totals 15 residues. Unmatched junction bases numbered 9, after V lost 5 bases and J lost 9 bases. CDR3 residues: CASSLQTSGSGTQYF. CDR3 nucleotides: TGTGCCAGCAGCCTTCAGACTAGCGGGAGTGGAACGCAGTATTTT.

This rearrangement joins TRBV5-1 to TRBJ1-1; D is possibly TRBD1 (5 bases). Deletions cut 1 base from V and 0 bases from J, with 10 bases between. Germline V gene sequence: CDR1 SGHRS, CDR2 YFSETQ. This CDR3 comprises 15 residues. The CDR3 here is CASSLYGRVNTEAFF. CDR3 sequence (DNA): TGCGCCAGCAGCTTGTATGGCAGGGTGAACACTGAAGCTTTCTTT.

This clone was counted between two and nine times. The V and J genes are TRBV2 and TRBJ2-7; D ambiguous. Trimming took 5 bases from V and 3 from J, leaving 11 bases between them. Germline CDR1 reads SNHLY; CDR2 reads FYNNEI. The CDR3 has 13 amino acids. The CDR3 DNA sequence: TGTGCCAGCAGTCGCAGACTTCACTACGAGCAGTACTTC. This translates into CASSRRLHYEQYF.

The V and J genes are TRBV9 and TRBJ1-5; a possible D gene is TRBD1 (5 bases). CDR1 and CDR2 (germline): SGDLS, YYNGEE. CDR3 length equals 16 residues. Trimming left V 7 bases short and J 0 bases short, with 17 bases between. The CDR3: CASPHGTPYSNQPQHF. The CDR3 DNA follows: TGTGCCAGCCCACACGGGACTCCCTATAGCAATCAGCCCCAGCATTTT.

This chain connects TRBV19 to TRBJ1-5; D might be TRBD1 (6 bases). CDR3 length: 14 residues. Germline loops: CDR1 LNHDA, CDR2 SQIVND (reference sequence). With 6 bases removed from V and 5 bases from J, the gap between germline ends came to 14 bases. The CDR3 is CASSDRTRDQPQHF. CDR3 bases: TGTGCCAGTAGCGACAGGACCCGCGATCAGCCCCAGCATTTT.

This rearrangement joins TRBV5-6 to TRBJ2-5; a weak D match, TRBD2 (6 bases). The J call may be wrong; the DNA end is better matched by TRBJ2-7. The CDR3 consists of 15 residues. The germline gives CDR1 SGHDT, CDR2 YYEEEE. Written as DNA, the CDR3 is TGTGCCAGCAGCTTGGGGCCACGGGAGTCCTACGAGCAGTACTTC. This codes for CASSLGPRESYEQYF.

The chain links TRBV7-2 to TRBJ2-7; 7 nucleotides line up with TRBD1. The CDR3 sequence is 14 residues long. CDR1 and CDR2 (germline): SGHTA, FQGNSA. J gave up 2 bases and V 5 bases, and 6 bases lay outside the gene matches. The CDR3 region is CASSLYRGPYEQYF. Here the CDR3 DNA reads TGTGCCAGCAGCCTCTACAGGGGCCCCTACGAGCAGTACTTC.